Given below is one T cell receptor (beta chain) in context. This specimen comes from a study of shared T cell receptors in the human thymus. Generated by immunoSEQ multiplex PCR, the TCRdb table keeps only in-frame clones and is missing some. The top ten clones hold about 0.036% of a sample with 55,000 to 80,000 clones, about 95% of them seen once. The specimen sequenced was thymocytes. The receptor's source is a human donor.

CDR3 DNA sequence: TGTGCCAGCAGCTTAGAGAGATACTACTACGAGCAGTACTTC. Its protein product is CASSLERYYYEQYF. The V and J genes are TRBV7-2 and TRBJ2-7; D remains ambiguous. V lost 1 base and J lost 3, with 10 bases in between. This CDR3 is 14 amino acids long. CDR1 and CDR2 (germline): SGHTA, FQGNSA.